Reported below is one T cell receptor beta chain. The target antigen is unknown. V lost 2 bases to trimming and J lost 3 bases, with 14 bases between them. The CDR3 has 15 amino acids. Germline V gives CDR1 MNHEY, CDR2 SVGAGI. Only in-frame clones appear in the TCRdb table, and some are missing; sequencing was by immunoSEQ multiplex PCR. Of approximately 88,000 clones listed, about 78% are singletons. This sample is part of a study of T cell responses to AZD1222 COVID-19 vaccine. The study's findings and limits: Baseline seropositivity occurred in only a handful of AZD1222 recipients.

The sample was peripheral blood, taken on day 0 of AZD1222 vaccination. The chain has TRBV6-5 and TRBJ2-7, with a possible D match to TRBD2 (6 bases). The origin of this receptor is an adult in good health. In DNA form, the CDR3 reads TGTGCCAGCAGTTACAATGCGGGAAGCCTCTACGAGCAGTACTTC. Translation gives CASSYNAGSLYEQYF.